The clone carrying this T cell receptor (beta chain) was found many times. Antigen unknown. This specimen belongs to a study of T cells in Graves' hyperthyroidism and ophthalmopathy. Study summary: The authors collected peripheral blood at initial diagnosis, before any treatment.

Amplification of TCR beta CDR3 regions used RNA as the template. The HTBI primer set served for first-round RT-PCR of the TCR CDR3. TCRdb recomputed calls from the multiplex PCR reads with MiXCR, one row per CDR3 protein. The table shows fewer than 600,000 distinct CDR3 sequences, with less than 15% occurring only once. Exclusion criteria comprised uncontrolled infection, other autoimmune disease, pregnancy or lactation. Clinical symptoms, serum thyroxine and TRAb, thyroid ultrasound and orbital computed tomography together formed the diagnostic basis. Germline trimming cut 4 bases from V and 5 bases from J; bases unmatched to any gene: 6. The CDR3 is 15 residues long. Germline V gene lookup returns CDR1 LGHDT and CDR2 YNNKEL (reference sequence). Study results and caveats: Model predictions of ophthalmopathy came a median roughly 6.4 months before onset.

The receptor was isolated from a woman aged 40 to 49 with Graves' hyperthyroidism. This chain joins TRBV3-1 and TRBJ2-3, with 10 bases that match TRBD2. Material: blood. The CDR3 is CASSPMSGGGDTQYF. The CDR3 DNA reads TGTGCCAGCAGCCCAATGAGCGGGGGGGGAGATACGCAGTATTTT.